This T cell receptor beta chain derives from a study of blood T cells in healthy people across ages. A minimum of 6.5 million PBMCs was isolated per sample. Study-level results: Unknown CMV status may confound age-related changes in expanded clones. Age showed a roughly linear inverse relationship with TCR beta diversity per million T cells. Diversity estimated from one million T cells was considered an underestimate.

The second PCR ran about 6 to 11 cycles with a sample-barcoded 5' primer and J-beta primers. From the 5' RACE reads, TCRdb called clonotypes with MiXCR, one entry per CDR3 protein. The sample has about 1.6 million distinct CDR3 sequences, about 31% seen once. This clonotype came up many times. The antigen is undetermined. Germline CDR1 and CDR2: SGHRS and YFSETQ. V lost 1 base, J lost 8 bases, and 8 bases stayed unmatched. The CDR3 spans 15 residues. This TCR came from a woman younger than 45 in good health. Sequencing was done on a sample of blood. The chain joins TRBV5-1 to TRBJ2-1; 8 nucleotides match TRBD2. The CDR3 DNA is TGCGCCAGCAGCTTGCTAGCGGGCACTGGGGATGAGCAGTTCTTC. Protein sequence: CASSLLAGTGDEQFF.